Listed below are T cell receptor beta chains from one sample, sequenced in a study of OX40 agonist ivuxolimab in advanced cancers. The protocol was immunoSEQ multiplex PCR, while the TCRdb copy is restricted to in-frame clones and leaves out a portion. This repertoire shows tens of thousands of clones, around four fifths found once; its top ten account for 2.5% to 3%. Sequencing was performed on CD4+ or CD8+ T cells sorted from blood, taken in a trial of the OX40 agonist ivuxolimab. The source is an adult with an advanced solid tumor such as melanoma, head and neck, liver or kidney cancer. Both conserved end residues are part of each CDR3. Fields, in order: V gene, clone size, D gene, J gene, CDR3 DNA, CDR3 protein. D genes are given only for firm matches. Expanded clones get a size class; other rows say once, few or many, or leave the size out.

>TRBV18|many|TRBD1|TRBJ1-6
TGTGCCAGCTCACTCCGGACAGGGCCTAATTCACCCCTCCACTTT
CASSLRTGPNSPLHF
>TRBV28|once|TRBD1|TRBJ1-2
TGTGCCAGCAGTGACAGGGATGGCTACACCTTC
CASSDRDGYTF
>TRBV7-2|once|TRBD2|TRBJ2-5
TGTGCCAGCAGCTTAGTCGCGGGGGTCCAAGAGACCCAGTACTTC
CASSLVAGVQETQYF
>TRBV28|.|.|TRBJ1-5
TGTGCCAGCAGCCTCACGGGACGGTTCAATCAGCCCCAGCATTTT
CASSLTGRFNQPQHF
>TRBV6-1|.|.|TRBJ2-1
TGTGCCAGCATGACGGACAGCCCAACCAATGAGCAGTTCTTC
CASMTDSPTNEQFF
>TRBV10-2|.|TRBD2|TRBJ2-1
TGCGCCAGCAGTGCGGGGGGGTGGGGCAATGAGCAGTTCTTC
CASSAGGWGNEQFF
>TRBV5-6|.|TRBD1|TRBJ2-5
TGTGCCAGCAGCCGCCACAGGGGGCGCATTATGGAGACCCAGTACTTC
CASSRHRGRIMETQYF
>TRBV11-2|.|TRBD1|TRBJ1-2
TGTGCCAGCGGTTTCAGGGGGGACTATGGCTACACCTTC
CASGFRGDYGYTF
>TRBV11-2|.|.|TRBJ2-7
TGTGCCAGCACCGTACTTCCCAACAGTCCCTACGAGCAGTACTTC
CASTVLPNSPYEQYF
>TRBV2|.|TRBD2|TRBJ2-7
TGTGCCAGCAGTGTACTAGCGGGCACCTACGAGCAGTACTTC
CASSVLAGTYEQYF
>TRBV11-2|.|.|TRBJ1-1
TGTGCCAGCAGCTTCCAAACCGTAGGAGGTGAAGCTTTCTTT
CASSFQTVGGEAFF
>TRBV6-5|.|.|TRBJ1-2
TGTGCCAGCAGCCGGGCAAACAGGGAGAACTATGGCTACACCTTC
CASSRANRENYGYTF
>TRBV11-2|few|.|TRBJ1-2
TGTGCCAGCAGCCCCGTTAACTATGGCTACACCTTC
CASSPVNYGYTF
>TRBV6-1|.|.|TRBJ2-5
TGTGCCAGCAGTGGCGTGGGGGTTGAGACCCAGTACTTC
CASSGVGVETQYF
>TRBV7-2|.|.|TRBJ2-2
TGTGCCAGCAGCTTAACGGTCCAGCTAAATACCGGGGAGCTGTTTTTT
CASSLTVQLNTGELFF
>TRBV28|.|.|TRBJ1-1
TGTGCCAGCAGCCGGGATCCGAACACTGAAGCTTTCTTT
CASSRDPNTEAFF
>TRBV19|.|TRBD1|TRBJ1-5
TGTGCCAGTACCCATAGACCTGTTGACAGGGGTAATCAGCCCCAGCATTTT
CASTHRPVDRGNQPQHF
>TRBV14|.|.|TRBJ1-1
TGTGCCAGCAGCCAAGATCCGGGCCGGGGCCCGAACACTGAAGCTTTCTTT
CASSQDPGRGPNTEAFF
>TRBV18|.|.|TRBJ2-3
TGTGCCAGCTCACCATATTCAGGGAGCACAGATACGCAGTATTTT
CASSPYSGSTDTQYF
>TRBV29-1|once|TRBD1|TRBJ1-1
TGCAGCGTTGGCGGACAGGGGGCGGAATGGACTGAAGCTTTCTTT
CSVGGQGAEWTEAFF
>TRBV28|.|TRBD1|TRBJ1-6
TGTGCCAGCAGTAAGGGGACAGAAGATAATTCACCCCTCCACTTT
CASSKGTEDNSPLHF
>TRBV14|.|TRBD2|TRBJ2-3
TGTGCCAGCAGCCCCCGCCGAACTAGCGGGGACACAGATACGCAGTATTTT
CASSPRRTSGDTDTQYF
>TRBV9|.|TRBD1|TRBJ1-1
TGTGCCAGCAGCCCCAACAGGGGTGTCAGTGAAGCTTTCTTT
CASSPNRGVSEAFF
>TRBV6-5|.|.|TRBJ1-2
TGTGCCAGCAGTTACTCGTCCGCAGCTAATGGCTACACCTTC
CASSYSSAANGYTF
>TRBV15|.|.|TRBJ2-7
TGTGCCACCAGCAGAGCCCCCCCCGGGACTTACGAGCAGTACTTC
CATSRAPPGTYEQYF
>TRBV7-2|.|.|TRBJ1-4
TGTGCCAGCAGCTCTGAGCCGCTTAATGAAAAACTGTTTTTT
CASSSEPLNEKLFF
>TRBV7-9|.|.|TRBJ1-1
TGTGCCAGCAGAAGGGTGGGGAACACTGAAGCTTTCTTT
CASRRVGNTEAFF
>TRBV14|once|.|TRBJ1-2
TGTGCCAGCAGCCCAACAGGAGAAACTAACTATGGCTACACCTTC
CASSPTGETNYGYTF
>TRBV18|.|TRBD1|TRBJ1-5
TGTGCCAGCTCACCCGGGACAGGGGAGTATCAGCCCCAGCATTTT
CASSPGTGEYQPQHF
>TRBV7-3|.|TRBD1|TRBJ2-2
TGTGCCAGCAGCCCCCAGTGGACAGGGGAAGGGGAGCTGTTTTTT
CASSPQWTGEGELFF
>TRBV27|.|TRBD1|TRBJ1-1
TGTGCCAGCAGTTTCATCGGGGACAGGCAAGCTTTCTTT
CASSFIGDRQAFF
>TRBV11-2|few|.|TRBJ1-3
TGTGCCAGCAGCCGCATACAGGGCAGCTCTGGAAACACCATATATTTT
CASSRIQGSSGNTIYF
>TRBV5-4|few|.|TRBJ1-1
TGTGCCAGCAGCCTGGGACTGCAGGACCTTGAAGCTTTCTTT
CASSLGLQDLEAFF